The TCR beta chain described here comes from a study of blood T cell repertoires in COVID-19. The table came from immunoSEQ multiplex PCR; TCRdb's copy has only in-frame clones and leaves some out. The sample lists 340,000 or so clones, around 86% seen once, with roughly 4.2% in the top ten. Sequencing used PBMCs or T cells enriched from blood (not recorded which). The sequence was obtained from a woman aged 40 to 49 with acute COVID-19.

CDR3 sequence reads: CASNQTGASNQPQHF. The DNA of the CDR3 is TGTGCCAGCAACCAGACAGGGGCGAGCAATCAGCCCCAGCATTTT. V gene TRBV14 combines with J gene TRBJ1-5; the match to TRBD1 covers 8 bases. V lost 7 bases to trimming and J lost 1 base; unmatched junction nucleotides: 6. The CDR3 covers 15 residues. In germline, CDR1 is SGHDN, CDR2 FVKESK.